The entry below gives a single TCR beta chain sequence along with its context. This sample is part of a study of blood T cell repertoires in COVID-19. The wider study: The analysed material was cDNA or gDNA that came from T cells, B-cell-depleted T cells, or PBMCs.

Donors in Cohort 3 counted as recovered after two negative PCRs, clearance, or symptom resolution. The assay was immunoSEQ multiplex PCR, and TCRdb's table has in-frame clones only and misses some. The sample includes about 210,000 clones, about 81% of them seen just once. The sample taken for sequencing was PBMCs or T cells enriched from blood (not recorded which). This receptor was identified in a man aged 40-55 years who had recovered from COVID-19.

As DNA, the CDR3 is TGTGCCTGGAGTGTGGGGGGATCTGGAGAAAAACTGTTTTTT. Its translation is CAWSVGGSGEKLFF. The chain has TRBV30 and TRBJ1-4; tentative D call: TRBD1 (5 bases). Trimming left V 0 bases short and J 8 bases short, with 13 bases between. Germline CDR1 GTSNPN, CDR2 SVGIG (reference sequence). This CDR3 has 14 amino acids.